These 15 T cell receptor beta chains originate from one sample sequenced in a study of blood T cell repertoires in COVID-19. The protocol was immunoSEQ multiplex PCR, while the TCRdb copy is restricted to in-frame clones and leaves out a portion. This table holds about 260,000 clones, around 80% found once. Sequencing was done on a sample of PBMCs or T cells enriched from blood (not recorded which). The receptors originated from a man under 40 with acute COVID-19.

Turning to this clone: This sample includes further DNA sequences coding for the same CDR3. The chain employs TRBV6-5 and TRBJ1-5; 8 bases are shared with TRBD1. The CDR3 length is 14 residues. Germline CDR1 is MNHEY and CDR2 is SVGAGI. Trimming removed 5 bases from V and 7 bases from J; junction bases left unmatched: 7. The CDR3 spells CASSPDRGSQPQHF. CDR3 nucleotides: TGTGCCAGCAGTCCCGACAGGGGAAGCCAGCCCCAGCATTTT.

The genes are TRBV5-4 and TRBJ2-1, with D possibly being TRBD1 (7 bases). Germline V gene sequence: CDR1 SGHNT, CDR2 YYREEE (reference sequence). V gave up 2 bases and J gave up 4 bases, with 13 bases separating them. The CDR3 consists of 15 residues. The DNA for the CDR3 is TGTGCCAGCAGCTTTCCGCAGGGGGGATACAATGAGCAGTTCTTC. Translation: CASSFPQGGYNEQFF.

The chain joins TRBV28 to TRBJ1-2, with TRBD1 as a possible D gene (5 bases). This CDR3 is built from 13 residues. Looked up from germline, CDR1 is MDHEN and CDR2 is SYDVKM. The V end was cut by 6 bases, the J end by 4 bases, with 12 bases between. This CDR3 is CASRTGGIYGYTF. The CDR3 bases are TGTGCCAGCAGAACCGGGGGGATCTATGGCTACACCTTC.

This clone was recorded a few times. The CDR3 spells CASSQKTTSSTDTQYF. DNA for the CDR3: TGCGCCAGCAGCCAAAAGACTACTTCTAGCACAGATACGCAGTATTTT. The genes are TRBV4-1 and TRBJ2-3; D perhaps matches TRBD2 (5 bases). CDR3 length equals 16 residues. Germline CDR1 reads MGHRA; CDR2 reads YSYEKL. V was clipped by 2 bases and J by 0 bases, with 12 bases between them.

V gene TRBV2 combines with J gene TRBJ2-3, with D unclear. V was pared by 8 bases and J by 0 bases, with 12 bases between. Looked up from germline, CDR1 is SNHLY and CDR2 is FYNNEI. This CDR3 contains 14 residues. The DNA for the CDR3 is TGTGCCAGCGTGCCATCGCGGAGCACAGATACGCAGTATTTT. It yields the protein CASVPSRSTDTQYF.

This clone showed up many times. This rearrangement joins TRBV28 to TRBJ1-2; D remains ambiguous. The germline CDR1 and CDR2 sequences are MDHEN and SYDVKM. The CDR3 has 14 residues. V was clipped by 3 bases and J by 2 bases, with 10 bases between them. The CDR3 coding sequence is TGTGCCAGCAGTTTGTGGCAGGCAAACTATGGCTACACCTTC. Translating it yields CASSLWQANYGYTF.

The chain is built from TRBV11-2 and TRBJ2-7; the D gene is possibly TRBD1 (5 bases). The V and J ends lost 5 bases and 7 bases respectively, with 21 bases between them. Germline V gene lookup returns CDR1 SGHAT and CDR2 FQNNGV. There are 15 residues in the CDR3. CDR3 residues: CASSPISGAGIEQYV. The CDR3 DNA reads TGTGCCAGCAGCCCCATCAGTGGGGCAGGGATAGAGCAGTACGTC.

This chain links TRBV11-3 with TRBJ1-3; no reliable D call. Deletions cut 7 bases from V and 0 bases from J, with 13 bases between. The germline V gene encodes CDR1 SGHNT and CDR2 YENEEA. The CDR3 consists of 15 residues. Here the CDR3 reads CASTHFMISGNTIYF. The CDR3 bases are TGTGCCAGCACCCACTTTATGATCTCTGGAAACACCATATATTTT. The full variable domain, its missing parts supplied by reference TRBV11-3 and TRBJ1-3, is EAGVVQSPRYKIIEKKQPVAFWCNPISGHNTLYWYLQNLGQGPELLIRYENEEAVDDSQLPKDRFSAERLKGVDSTLKIQPAELGDSAVYLCASTHFMISGNTIYFGEGSWLTVV.

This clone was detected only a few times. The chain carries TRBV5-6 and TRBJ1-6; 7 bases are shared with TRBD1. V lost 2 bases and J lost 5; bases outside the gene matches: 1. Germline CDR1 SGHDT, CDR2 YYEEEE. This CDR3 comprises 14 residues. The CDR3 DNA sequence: TGTGCCAGCAGCTTTGGGACAGATAATTCACCCCTCCACTTT. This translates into CASSFGTDNSPLHF.

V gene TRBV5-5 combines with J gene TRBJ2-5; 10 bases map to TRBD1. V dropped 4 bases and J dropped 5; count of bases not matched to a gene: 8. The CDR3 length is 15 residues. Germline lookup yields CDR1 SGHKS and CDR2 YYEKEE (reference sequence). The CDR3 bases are TGTGCCAGCAGCGCCGACAGGGGGCTCACGGAGACCCAGTACTTC. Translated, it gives CASSADRGLTETQYF.

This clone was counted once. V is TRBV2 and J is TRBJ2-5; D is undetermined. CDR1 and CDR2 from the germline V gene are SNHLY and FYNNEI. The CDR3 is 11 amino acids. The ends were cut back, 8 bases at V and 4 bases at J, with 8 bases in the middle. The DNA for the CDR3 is TGTGCCAGCGGGCTTAGAGAGACCCAGTACTTC. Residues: CASGLRETQYF.

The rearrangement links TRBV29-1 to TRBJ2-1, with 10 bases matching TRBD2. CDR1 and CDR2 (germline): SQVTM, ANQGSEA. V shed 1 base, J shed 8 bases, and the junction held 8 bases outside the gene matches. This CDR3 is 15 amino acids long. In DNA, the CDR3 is TGCAGCGTTGAAGGTCTAGCGGGAGAAGGGGATGAGCAGTTCTTC. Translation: CSVEGLAGEGDEQFF.

CDR3: CASSPAGQGFLDEQYV. CDR3 in DNA: TGTGCCAGCTCACCAGCGGGACAGGGTTTTTTAGACGAGCAGTACGTC. V gene TRBV18 combines with J gene TRBJ2-7, with TRBD1 matching over 9 bases. The germline V gene has CDR1 KGHSH and CDR2 LQKENI. Trimming at V came to 2 bases and at J to 5 bases, leaving 10 bases not matched to a gene. The CDR3 contains 16 residues.

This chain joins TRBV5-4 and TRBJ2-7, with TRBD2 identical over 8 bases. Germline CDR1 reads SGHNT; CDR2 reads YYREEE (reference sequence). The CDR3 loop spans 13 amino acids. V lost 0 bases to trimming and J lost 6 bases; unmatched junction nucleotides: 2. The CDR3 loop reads CASSLVGGGEQYV. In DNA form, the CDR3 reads TGTGCCAGCAGCTTGGTCGGGGGGGGCGAGCAGTACGTC.

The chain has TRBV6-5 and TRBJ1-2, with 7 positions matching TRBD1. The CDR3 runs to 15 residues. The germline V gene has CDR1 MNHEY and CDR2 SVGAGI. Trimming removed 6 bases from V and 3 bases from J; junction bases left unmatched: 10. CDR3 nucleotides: TGTGCCAGCAGCAATACAGGGGCGGGCGACTATGGCTACACCTTC. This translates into CASSNTGAGDYGYTF.